This T cell receptor (beta chain) was sequenced during a study of T cell repertoires in cytomegalovirus infection. Study findings and constraints: It was HLA-C-restricted CMV-specific TCR beta clonotypes that dominated the response ex vivo. Cumulative frequency (of public TCR beta family members) identified carriers of CMV plus the relevant HLA.

On this clonotype itself: Its antigen is as yet unknown.

CDR3 length: 16 amino acids. Germline CDR1 is SNHLY and CDR2 is FYNNEI. Trimming at V came to 5 bases and at J to 3 bases, leaving 4 bases not matched to a gene. TCRdb re-analysed the reads in MiXCR, keeping a single row per CDR3 protein. The repertoire holds around 290,000 distinct CDR3 sequences, about a quarter seen once, with around 14% in the top ten. This TCR was sampled from a human donor in good health (CMV status not recorded). Some clones in this sample may be carry-over from other donors' samples. The J gene is TRBJ2-3, the V gene TRBV2; 14 bases agree with TRBD2. The source material was PBMCs. This CDR3 reads CASSLRTSGGTDTQYF. CDR3 DNA: TGTGCCAGCAGTCTTCGGACTAGCGGGGGGACAGATACGCAGTATTTT.